In its sample, the clone carrying this T cell receptor (beta chain) was seen many times. What it binds is unknown. TCR cDNA received a 3' ligated oligonucleotide that carried a UMI. Adult healthy volunteers gave 2.5 ml peripheral blood for whole-blood RNA. The sample belongs to a study of naive and memory T cell subsets. Whole-study results and caveats: Potentially, T cell activation and differentiation skew this RNA-based measurement.

This CDR3 has 14 residues. The V gene end was trimmed by 5 bases and the J gene end by 1 base; junction bases not matched to a gene: 4. Germline CDR1 reads SEHNR; CDR2 reads FQNEAQ (reference sequence). The SP2 primer and nested alpha and beta constant region primers amplified ligated cDNA in four rounds. TCRdb re-called the 5' RACE reads through MiXCR, storing one row per CDR3 protein. The table records over 45,000 distinct CDR3 sequences, 4.7% of them present only once. This clonotype was sampled from a female donor in good health. The chain couples TRBV7-9 to TRBJ2-5; TRBD1 matches at 7 bases. The CDR3 DNA reads TGTGCCAGCAGCATGCGACAGGGCCAAGAGACCCAGTACTTC. Encoded protein: CASSMRQGQETQYF.